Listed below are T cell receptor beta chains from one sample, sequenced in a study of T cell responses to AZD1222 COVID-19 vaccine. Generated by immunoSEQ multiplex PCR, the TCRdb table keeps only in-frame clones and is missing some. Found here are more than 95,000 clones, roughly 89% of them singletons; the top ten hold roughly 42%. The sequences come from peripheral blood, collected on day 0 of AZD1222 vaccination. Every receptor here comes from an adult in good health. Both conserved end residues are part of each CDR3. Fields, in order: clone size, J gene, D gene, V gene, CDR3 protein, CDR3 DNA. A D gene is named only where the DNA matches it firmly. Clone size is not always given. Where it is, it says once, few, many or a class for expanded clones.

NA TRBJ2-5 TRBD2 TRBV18 CASSRAGGPRQETQYF TGTGCCAGCTCACGGGCGGGAGGGCCCCGCCAAGAGACCCAGTACTTC
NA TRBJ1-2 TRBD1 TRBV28 CASSFGGTGAGYTF TGTGCCAGCAGTTTTGGAGGGACAGGGGCTGGCTACACCTTC
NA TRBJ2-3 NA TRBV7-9 CASRLAGQGTDTQYF TGTGCCAGCAGACTAGCCGGACAGGGCACAGATACGCAGTATTTT
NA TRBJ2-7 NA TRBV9 CASSRTLASYEQYF TGTGCCAGCAGCAGAACCCTAGCGAGCTACGAGCAGTACTTC
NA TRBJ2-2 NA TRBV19 CASTHRGELFF TGTGCCAGTACCCACCGCGGGGAGCTGTTTTTT
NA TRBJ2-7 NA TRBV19 CASSFSGATYEQYF TGTGCCAGTAGTTTTTCGGGGGCGACCTACGAGCAGTACTTC
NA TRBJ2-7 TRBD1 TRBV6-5 CASSRQGASSYEQYF TGTGCCAGCAGTAGACAGGGGGCCAGCTCCTACGAGCAGTACTTC
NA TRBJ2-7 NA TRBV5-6 CASSNGWGEQYF TGTGCCAGCAGTAACGGATGGGGCGAGCAGTACTTC
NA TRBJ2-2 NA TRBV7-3 CASSLDPFGELFF TGTGCCAGCAGCTTAGACCCTTTCGGGGAGCTGTTTTTT
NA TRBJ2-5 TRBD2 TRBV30 CAWSMTSGRAGETQYF TGTGCCTGGAGTATGACTAGCGGGAGGGCCGGGGAGACCCAGTACTTC
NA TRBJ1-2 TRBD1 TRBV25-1 CASRSDRGYYGYTF TGTGCCAGCCGATCGGACAGGGGCTACTATGGCTACACCTTC
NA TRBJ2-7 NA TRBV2 CASSDGAYEQYF TGTGCCAGCAGTGATGGGGCCTACGAGCAGTACTTC
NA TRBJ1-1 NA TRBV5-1 CASSTMTANTEAFF TGCGCCAGCAGCACTATGACAGCGAACACTGAAGCTTTCTTT
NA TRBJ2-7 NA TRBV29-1 CSVARDSSSYEQYF TGCAGCGTTGCCCGGGACTCAAGCTCCTACGAGCAGTACTTC
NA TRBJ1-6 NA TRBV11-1 CASSYDGVGLGPLHF TGTGCCAGCAGCTACGACGGGGTCGGGTTGGGACCCCTCCACTTT
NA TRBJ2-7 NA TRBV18 CASSPSLSYEQYF TGTGCCAGCTCACCTTCGCTCTCCTACGAGCAGTACTTC
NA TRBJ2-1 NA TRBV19 CASSIAGPYNEQFF TGTGCCAGTAGTATAGCGGGGCCATACAATGAGCAGTTCTTC
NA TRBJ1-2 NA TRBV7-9 CASSLDRARTNYGYTF TGTGCCAGCAGCTTAGACCGGGCACGAACTAACTATGGCTACACCTTC
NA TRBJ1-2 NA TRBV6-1 CASSEAQGSWGYTF TGTGCCAGCAGTGAAGCGCAAGGGTCGTGGGGCTACACCTTC
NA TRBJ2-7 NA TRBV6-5 CASNRDSYEQYF TGTGCCAGCAATCGGGACTCCTACGAGCAGTACTTC
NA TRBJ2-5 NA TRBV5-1 CASSFSGTTGETQYF TGCGCCAGCAGCTTCTCAGGGACCACCGGGGAGACCCAGTACTTC
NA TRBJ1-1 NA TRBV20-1 CSARSDTEAFF TGCAGTGCTAGATCAGACACTGAAGCTTTCTTT
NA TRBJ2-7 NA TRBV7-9 CASSPSSTGTPQDYEQYF TGTGCCAGCAGCCCCTCATCTACCGGGACCCCTCAAGACTACGAGCAGTACTTC
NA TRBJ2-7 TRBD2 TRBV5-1 CASSPRGSGRFVHRYEQYF TGCGCCAGCAGCCCGCGGGGGAGCGGGAGGTTTGTTCATCGGTACGAGCAGTACTTC
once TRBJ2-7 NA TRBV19 CASSIGVAVSYEQYF TGTGCCAGTAGTATAGGGGTAGCGGTGTCCTACGAGCAGTACTTC
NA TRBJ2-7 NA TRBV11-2 CASSLGSYEQYF TGTGCCAGCAGCTTAGGTTCCTACGAGCAGTACTTC
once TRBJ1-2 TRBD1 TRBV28 CASSLRQGGRTYGYTF TGTGCCAGCAGTCTGCGACAGGGGGGTAGGACCTATGGCTACACCTTC
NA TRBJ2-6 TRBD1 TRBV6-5 CASSRQGTGANVLTF TGTGCCAGCAGTCGACAGGGAACTGGGGCCAACGTCCTGACTTTC
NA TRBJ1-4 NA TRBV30 CAWSVVGNEKLFF TGTGCCTGGAGTGTAGTAGGGAATGAAAAACTGTTTTTT
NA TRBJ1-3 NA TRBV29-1 CSVEEVQGGNTIYF TGCAGCGTTGAAGAGGTACAAGGGGGAAACACCATATATTTT
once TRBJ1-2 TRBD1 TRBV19 CASSIGSRGLSSGYTF TGTGCCAGTAGTATAGGTTCCAGGGGGCTATCGAGTGGCTACACCTTC
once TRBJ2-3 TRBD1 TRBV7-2 CASRQGAGTDTQYF TGTGCCAGTAGACAGGGGGCGGGCACAGATACGCAGTATTTT
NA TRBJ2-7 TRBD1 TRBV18 CASSPGTGGSEQYF TGTGCCAGCTCGCCCGGGACAGGAGGGTCCGAGCAGTACTTC
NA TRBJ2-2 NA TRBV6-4 CASSDQPGVAGELFF TGTGCCAGCAGTGACCAGCCGGGGGTGGCCGGGGAGCTGTTTTTT
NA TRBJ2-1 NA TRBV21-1 CASSKGLRGRPYNEQFF TGTGCCAGCAGCAAAGGGCTACGGGGGAGGCCTTACAATGAGCAGTTCTTC
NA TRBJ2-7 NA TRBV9 CASSEGLGAYEQYF TGTGCCAGCAGCGAGGGATTAGGGGCCTACGAGCAGTACTTC
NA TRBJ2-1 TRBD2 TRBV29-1 CSVAETSGRSDEQFF TGCAGCGTTGCTGAGACTAGCGGGAGGAGTGATGAGCAGTTCTTC
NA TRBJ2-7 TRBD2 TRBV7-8 CASSPTAGGFYEQYF TGTGCCAGCAGCCCCACAGCGGGAGGGTTCTACGAGCAGTACTTC
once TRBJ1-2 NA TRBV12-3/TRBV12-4 CASSLARGYGYTF TGTGCCAGCAGTTTAGCGCGCGGCTATGGCTACACCTTC
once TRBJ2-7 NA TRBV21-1 CASTPGGTGAKGSYEQYF TGTGCCAGCACCCCGGGTGGGACAGGGGCCAAGGGCTCCTACGAGCAGTACTTC
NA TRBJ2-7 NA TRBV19 CASSIVSGAKYEQYF TGTGCCAGTAGTATAGTGTCGGGGGCCAAATACGAGCAGTACTTC
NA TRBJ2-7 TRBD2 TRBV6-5 CASRRTSFYEQYF TGTGCCAGCAGACGGACTAGCTTCTACGAGCAGTACTTC
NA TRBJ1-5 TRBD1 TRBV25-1 CASSETGPNQPQHF TGTGCCAGCAGTGAGACAGGGCCTAATCAGCCCCAGCATTTT
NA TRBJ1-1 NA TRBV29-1 CSVRSEGGTEAFF TGCAGCGTTCGGTCAGAGGGGGGCACTGAAGCTTTCTTT
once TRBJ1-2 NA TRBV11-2 CASSRAFYGYTF TGTGCCAGCAGCCGGGCCTTCTATGGCTACACCTTC